The subject of this entry is one T cell receptor beta chain. This specimen belongs to a study of control samples from healthy donors and cancer patients. Here immunoSEQ multiplex PCR was the method, and the copy in TCRdb shows in-frame clones only, minus some. The repertoire holds around 30,000 clones, with about 93% as singletons. This clonotype originated in a man aged 35-49 years with colorectal cancer. Sequenced: PBMCs.

The CDR3 loop reads CASSLVLQGEQYF. Here the CDR3 DNA reads TGTGCCAGCAGCTTAGTTTTGCAGGGAGAGCAGTACTTC. The chain carries TRBV11-2 and TRBJ2-7; tentatively, D is TRBD1 (5 bases). V was trimmed by 1 base and J by 7 bases, leaving 11 bases between them. The CDR3 is 13 amino acids. The germline gives CDR1 SGHAT, CDR2 FQNNGV. The full variable domain, in which reference TRBV11-2 and TRBJ2-7 provide the parts outside the CDR3, is EAGVAQSPRYKIIEKRQSVAFWCNPISGHATLYWYQQILGQGPKLLIQFQNNGVVDDSQLPKDRFSAERLKGVDSTLKIQPAKLEDSAVYLCASSLVLQGEQYFGPGTRLTVT.